This T cell receptor beta chain appears in the sequencing data of a study of blood T cell repertoires in COVID-19. About the research overall: Samples representing acute and convalescent COVID-19 were sourced from the United States, Italy and Spain.

Germline V CDR1 and CDR2: KGHSH, LQKENI. V shed 2 bases and J 4 bases; nucleotides not matched to a gene: 1. This CDR3 is built from 13 residues. This clone came up once. The method was immunoSEQ multiplex PCR; TCRdb's version includes in-frame clones alone and lacks a portion of them. The sample contains 150,000 to 160,000 clones, approximately 80% of which appear only once. The V and J genes are TRBV18 and TRBJ1-2; 7 nucleotides agree with TRBD1. The sequenced sample consisted of peripheral blood. The receptor was isolated from a woman aged 55-70 years with COVID-19, enrolled during active disease. The CDR3 DNA reads TGTGCCAGCTCACCAGACAGGGCCTATGGCTACACCTTC. This sequence encodes CASSPDRAYGYTF.